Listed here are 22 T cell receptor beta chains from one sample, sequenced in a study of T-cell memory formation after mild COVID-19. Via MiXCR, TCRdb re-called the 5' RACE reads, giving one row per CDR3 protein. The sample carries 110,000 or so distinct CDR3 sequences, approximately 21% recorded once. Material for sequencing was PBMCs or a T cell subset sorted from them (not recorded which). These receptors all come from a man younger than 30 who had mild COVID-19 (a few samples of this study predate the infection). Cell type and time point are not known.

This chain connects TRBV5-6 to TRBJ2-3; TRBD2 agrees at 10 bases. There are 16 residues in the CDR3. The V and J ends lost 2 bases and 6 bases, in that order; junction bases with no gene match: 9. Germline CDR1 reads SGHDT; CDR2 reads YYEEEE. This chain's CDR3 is CASSFSQAGGSDTQYF. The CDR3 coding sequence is TGTGCCAGCAGCTTTTCGCAAGCGGGGGGGTCGGATACGCAGTATTTT.

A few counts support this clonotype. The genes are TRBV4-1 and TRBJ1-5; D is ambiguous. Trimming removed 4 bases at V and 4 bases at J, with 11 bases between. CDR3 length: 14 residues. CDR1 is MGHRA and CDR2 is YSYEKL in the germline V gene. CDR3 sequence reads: CASSPSGQNQPQHF. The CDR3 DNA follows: TGCGCCAGCAGCCCCAGCGGGCAGAATCAGCCCCAGCATTTT.

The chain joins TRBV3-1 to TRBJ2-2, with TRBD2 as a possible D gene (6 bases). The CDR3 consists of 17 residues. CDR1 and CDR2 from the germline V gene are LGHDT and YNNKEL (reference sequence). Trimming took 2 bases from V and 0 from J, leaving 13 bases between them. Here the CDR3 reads CASSQIFGGANTGELFF. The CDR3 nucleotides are TGTGCCAGCAGCCAAATCTTTGGCGGGGCGAACACCGGGGAGCTGTTTTTT.

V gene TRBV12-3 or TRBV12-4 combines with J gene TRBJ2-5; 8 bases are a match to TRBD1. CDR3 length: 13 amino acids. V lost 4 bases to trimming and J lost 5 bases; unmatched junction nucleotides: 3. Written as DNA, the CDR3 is TGTGCCAGCAGTTGGGACAGGCGTGAGACCCAGTACTTC. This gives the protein CASSWDRRETQYF.

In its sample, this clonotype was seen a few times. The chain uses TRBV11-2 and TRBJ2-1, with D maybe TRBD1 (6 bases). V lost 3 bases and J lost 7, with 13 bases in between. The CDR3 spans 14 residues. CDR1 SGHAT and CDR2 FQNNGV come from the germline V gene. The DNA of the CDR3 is TGTGCCAGCAGCTTCCTAGACAGGACTAATGAGCAGTTCTTC. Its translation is CASSFLDRTNEQFF.

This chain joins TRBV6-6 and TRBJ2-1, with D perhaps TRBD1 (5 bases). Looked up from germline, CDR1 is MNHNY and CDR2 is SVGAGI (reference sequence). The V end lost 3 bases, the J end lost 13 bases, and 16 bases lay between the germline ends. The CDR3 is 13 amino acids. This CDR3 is CASSYLSQGFQFF. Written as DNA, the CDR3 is TGTGCCAGCAGTTATCTTTCTCAGGGCTTCCAGTTCTTC.

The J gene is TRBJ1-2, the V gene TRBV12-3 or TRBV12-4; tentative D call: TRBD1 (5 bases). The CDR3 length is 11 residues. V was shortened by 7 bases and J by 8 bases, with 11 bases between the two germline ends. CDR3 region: CASTIGVGYTF. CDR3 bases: TGTGCCAGCACCATAGGGGTCGGCTACACCTTC.

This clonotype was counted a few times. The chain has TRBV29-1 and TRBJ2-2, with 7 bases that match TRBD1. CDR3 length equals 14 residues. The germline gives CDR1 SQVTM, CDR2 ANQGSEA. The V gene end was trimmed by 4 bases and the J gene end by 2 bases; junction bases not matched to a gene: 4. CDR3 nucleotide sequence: TGCAGCGTTGTCGGGACAGATAACACCGGGGAGCTGTTTTTT. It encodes CSVVGTDNTGELFF.

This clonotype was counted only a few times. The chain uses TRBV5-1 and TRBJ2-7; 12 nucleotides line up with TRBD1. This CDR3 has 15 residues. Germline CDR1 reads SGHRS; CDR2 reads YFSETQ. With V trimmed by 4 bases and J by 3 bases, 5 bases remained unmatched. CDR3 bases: TGCGCCAGCAGCACGGGGACAGGGGGCAACTACGAGCAGTACTTC. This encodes CASSTGTGGNYEQYF. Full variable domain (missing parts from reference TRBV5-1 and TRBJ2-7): KAGVTQTPRYLIKTRGQQVTLSCSPISGHRSVSWYQQTPGQGLQFLFEYFSETQRNKGNFPGRFSGRQFSNSRSEMNVSTLELGDSALYLCASSTGTGGNYEQYFGPGTRLTVT.

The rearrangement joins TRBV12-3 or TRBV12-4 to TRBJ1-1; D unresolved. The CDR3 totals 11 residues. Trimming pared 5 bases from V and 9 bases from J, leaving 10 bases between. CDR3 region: CASSVGHQAFF. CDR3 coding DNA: TGTGCCAGCAGTGTCGGGCACCAAGCTTTCTTT.

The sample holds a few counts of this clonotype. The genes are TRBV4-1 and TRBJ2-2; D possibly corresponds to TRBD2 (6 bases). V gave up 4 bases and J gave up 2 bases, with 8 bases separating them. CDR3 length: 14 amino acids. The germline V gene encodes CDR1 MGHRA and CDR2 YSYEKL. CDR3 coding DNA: TGCGCCAGCAGCCGCGGGGCAAACACCGGGGAGCTGTTTTTT. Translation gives CASSRGANTGELFF.

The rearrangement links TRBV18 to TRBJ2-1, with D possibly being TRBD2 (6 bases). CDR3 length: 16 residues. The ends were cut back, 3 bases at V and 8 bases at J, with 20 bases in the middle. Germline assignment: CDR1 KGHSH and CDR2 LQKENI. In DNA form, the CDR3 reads TGTGCCAGCTCACCCACGGAGGGCGCAGGGAGCGATGAGCAGTTCTTC. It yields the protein CASSPTEGAGSDEQFF.

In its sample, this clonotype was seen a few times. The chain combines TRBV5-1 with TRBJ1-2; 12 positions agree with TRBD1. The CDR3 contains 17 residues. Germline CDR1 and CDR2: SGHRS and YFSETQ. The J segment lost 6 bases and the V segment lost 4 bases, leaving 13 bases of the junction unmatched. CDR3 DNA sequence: TGCGCCAGCAGCCACCTTCTTGGGGACAGGGGGCCCGATGGCTACACCTTC. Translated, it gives CASSHLLGDRGPDGYTF.

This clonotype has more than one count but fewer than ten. In DNA, the CDR3 is TGTGCCAGCAGCTCAATCAATGAGCAGTTCTTC. Translated, it gives CASSSINEQFF. V gene TRBV7-9 combines with J gene TRBJ2-1, with D unclear. The CDR3 covers 11 residues. V gave up 4 bases and J gave up 6 bases, with 4 bases separating them. Germline CDR1 SEHNR, CDR2 FQNEAQ (reference sequence).

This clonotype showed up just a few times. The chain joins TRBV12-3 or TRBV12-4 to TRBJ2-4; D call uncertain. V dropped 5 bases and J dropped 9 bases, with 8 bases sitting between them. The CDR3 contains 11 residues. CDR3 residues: CASSVGSIQYF. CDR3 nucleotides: TGTGCCAGCAGTGTTGGAAGCATTCAGTACTTC.

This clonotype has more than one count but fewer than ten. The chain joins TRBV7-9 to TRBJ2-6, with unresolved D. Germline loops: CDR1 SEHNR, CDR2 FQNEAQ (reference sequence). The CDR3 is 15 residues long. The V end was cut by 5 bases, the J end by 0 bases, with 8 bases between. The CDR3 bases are TGTGCCAGCAGCCCAAGGACCTCTGGGGCCAACGTCCTGACTTTC. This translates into CASSPRTSGANVLTF.

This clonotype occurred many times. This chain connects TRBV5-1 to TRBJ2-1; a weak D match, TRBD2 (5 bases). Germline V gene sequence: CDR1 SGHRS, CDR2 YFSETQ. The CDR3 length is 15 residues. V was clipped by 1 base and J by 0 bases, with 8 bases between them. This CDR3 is CASSLSGSSYNEQFF. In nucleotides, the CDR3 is TGCGCCAGCAGCTTGAGCGGAAGCTCCTACAATGAGCAGTTCTTC.

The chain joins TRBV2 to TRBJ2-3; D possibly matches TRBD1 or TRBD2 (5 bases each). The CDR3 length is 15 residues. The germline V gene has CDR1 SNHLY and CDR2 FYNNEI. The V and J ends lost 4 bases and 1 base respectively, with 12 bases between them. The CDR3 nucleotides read TGTGCCAGCAGTGTAGAGGGACGGGGCACAGATACGCAGTATTTT. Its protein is CASSVEGRGTDTQYF.

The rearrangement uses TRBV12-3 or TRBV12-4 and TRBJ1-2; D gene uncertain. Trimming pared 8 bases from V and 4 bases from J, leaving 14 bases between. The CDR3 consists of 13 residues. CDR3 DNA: TGTGCCAGCGCCCCCTGGGGTATCTATGGCTACACCTTC. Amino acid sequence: CASAPWGIYGYTF.

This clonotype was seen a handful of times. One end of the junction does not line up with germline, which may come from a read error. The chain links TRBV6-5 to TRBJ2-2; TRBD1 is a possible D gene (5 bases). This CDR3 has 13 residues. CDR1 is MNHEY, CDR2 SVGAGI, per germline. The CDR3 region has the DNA TGTGCCACCAGTGACAGCCATACCGGGGAGCTGTTTTTT. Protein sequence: CATSDSHTGELFF.

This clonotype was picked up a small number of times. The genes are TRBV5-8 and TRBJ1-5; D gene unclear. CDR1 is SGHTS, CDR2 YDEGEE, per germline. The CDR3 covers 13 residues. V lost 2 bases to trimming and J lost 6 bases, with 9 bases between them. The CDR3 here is CASSFRISQPQHF. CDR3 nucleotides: TGTGCCAGCAGCTTTAGGATTAGTCAGCCCCAGCATTTT. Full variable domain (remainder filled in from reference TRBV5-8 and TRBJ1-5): EAGVTQSPTHLIKTRGQQATLRCSPISGHTSVYWYQQALGLGLQFLLWYDEGEERNRGNFPPRFSGRQFPNYSSELNVNALELEDSALYLCASSFRISQPQHFGDGTRLSIL.

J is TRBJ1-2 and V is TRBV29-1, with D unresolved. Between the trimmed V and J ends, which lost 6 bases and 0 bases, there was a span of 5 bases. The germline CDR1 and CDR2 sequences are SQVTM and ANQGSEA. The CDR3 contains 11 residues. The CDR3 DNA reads TGCAGCGTCGTGGCTAACTATGGCTACACCTTC. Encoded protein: CSVVANYGYTF.